This T cell receptor beta chain was recorded in a study of control samples from healthy donors and cancer patients. The length of the CDR3 is 13 residues. The V and J ends lost 3 bases and 9 bases respectively, with 12 bases between them. The germline V gene encodes CDR1 LNHDA and CDR2 SQIVND (reference sequence). Generated by immunoSEQ multiplex PCR, the TCRdb table keeps only in-frame clones and is missing some. Of about 170,000 clones in the sample, 90% to 95% were seen once. The specimen sequenced was blood. V is TRBV19 and J is TRBJ1-5; D unclear. The TCR sequence derives from a woman aged 55-70 years in good health. Here the CDR3 reads CASSMEIRGPQHF. CDR3 DNA: TGTGCCAGTAGTATGGAGATCAGAGGGCCCCAGCATTTT.